The 18 T cell receptor beta chains given below trace back to one sample, sequenced in a study of OX40 agonist ivuxolimab in advanced cancers. Here immunoSEQ multiplex PCR was the method, and the copy in TCRdb shows in-frame clones only, minus some. The table includes more than 60,000 clones, about four fifths detected once. The starting material was CD4+ or CD8+ T cells sorted from blood, obtained in a trial of the OX40 agonist ivuxolimab. Receptors originate from an adult with an advanced solid tumor such as melanoma, head and neck, liver or kidney cancer.

This clone appeared once. The genes are TRBV6-6 and TRBJ2-5, with TRBD1 matching 8 bases. V was pared by 7 bases and J by 4 bases, with 14 bases of the junction left unmatched. The germline gives CDR1 MNHNY, CDR2 SVGAGI (reference sequence). CDR3 size: 16 residues. The CDR3 reads CASTKNGETGAETQYF. The CDR3 DNA is TGTGCCAGCACGAAAAACGGGGAGACAGGGGCAGAGACCCAGTACTTC.

The chain links TRBV2 to TRBJ2-1; a weak D match, TRBD2 (5 bases). In germline, CDR1 is SNHLY, CDR2 FYNNEI. V shed 6 bases and J shed 5 bases, with 11 bases lying between them. The CDR3 has 13 residues. This CDR3 is CASRIGLNNEQFF. DNA of the CDR3: TGTGCCAGCAGGATCGGACTCAACAATGAGCAGTTCTTC.

This rearrangement joins TRBV18 to TRBJ1-6; D gene uncertain. The V and J ends lost 2 bases and 4 bases respectively, with 9 bases between them. CDR1 KGHSH and CDR2 LQKENI come from the germline V gene. There are 15 residues in the CDR3. CDR3: CASSPTAEYNSPLHF. CDR3 DNA: TGTGCCAGCTCACCAACGGCGGAATATAATTCACCCCTCCACTTT.

V and J are TRBV18 and TRBJ1-3; D gene uncertain. The CDR3 length is 16 residues. V lost 3 bases, J lost 0 bases, and 12 bases lay in between. The germline V gene has CDR1 KGHSH and CDR2 LQKENI. CDR3 loop: CASSPWTESSGNTIYF. CDR3 in DNA: TGTGCCAGCTCACCCTGGACGGAGAGCTCTGGAAACACCATATATTTT. The variable domain in full, with the rest retrieved from reference TRBV18 and TRBJ1-3, is NAGVMQNPRHLVRRRGQEARLRCSPMKGHSHVYWYRQLPEEGLKFMVYLQKENIIDESGMPKERFSAEFPKEGPSILRIQQVVRGDSAAYFCASSPWTESSGNTIYFGEGSWLTVV.

The chain recombines TRBV28 with TRBJ2-1; TRBD2 might be the D (5 bases). Trimming stripped 1 base from V and 7 bases from J, with 11 bases between. The CDR3 covers 14 residues. Germline V lookup: CDR1 MDHEN, CDR2 SYDVKM. The CDR3 region is CASSLSGSGNEQFF. In DNA form, the CDR3 reads TGTGCCAGCAGTTTATCCGGGTCGGGGAATGAGCAGTTCTTC.

This chain uses TRBV7-2 with TRBJ2-1; D remains ambiguous. Germline V lookup: CDR1 SGHTA, CDR2 FQGNSA. The CDR3 totals 15 residues. Deletions cut 2 bases from V and 5 bases from J, with 13 bases between. CDR3 sequence (DNA): TGTGCCAGCAGCTTAAGTCGTGGCTCACACAATGAGCAGTTCTTC. This gives the protein CASSLSRGSHNEQFF.

The chain joins TRBV19 to TRBJ2-2, with D maybe TRBD1 (6 bases). The CDR3 is 15 amino acids. Germline-derived CDR1 and CDR2 are LNHDA and SQIVND (reference sequence). Trimming removed 7 bases at V and 0 bases at J, with 12 bases between. Written as DNA, the CDR3 is TGTGCCAGTAAGGAGAGGACAGCGAACACCGGGGAGCTGTTTTTT. It codes for CASKERTANTGELFF. The complete variable domain, with remaining parts taken from reference TRBV19 and TRBJ2-2, reads DGGITQSPKYLFRKEGQNVTLSCEQNLNHDAMYWYRQDPGQGLRLIYYSQIVNDFQKGDIAEGYSVSREKKESFPLTVTSAQKNPTAFYLCASKERTANTGELFFGEGSRLTVL.

The rearrangement links TRBV27 to TRBJ1-3, with a possible D match to TRBD1 (6 bases). The V end was cut by 5 bases, the J end by 0 bases, with 14 bases between. CDR3 length: 16 residues. CDR1 is MNHEY and CDR2 is SMNVEV in the germline V gene (reference sequence). CDR3 in amino acids: CASSPTPRGSGNTIYF. The CDR3 DNA reads TGTGCCAGCAGTCCGACCCCCAGGGGCTCTGGAAACACCATATATTTT.

The chain is built from TRBV5-6 and TRBJ1-6; D perhaps matches TRBD1 (5 bases). Germline-derived CDR1 and CDR2 are SGHDT and YYEEEE. This CDR3 is built from 15 residues. V gave up 0 bases and J gave up 9 bases, with 13 bases separating them. CDR3 sequence reads: CASSLGAGGSSPLHF. The CDR3 coding sequence is TGTGCCAGCAGCTTGGGGGCGGGGGGTAGTTCACCCCTCCACTTT.

This rearrangement joins TRBV5-1 to TRBJ2-6; unclear D gene. Germline CDR1 and CDR2: SGHRS and YFSETQ. There are 14 residues in the CDR3. V was pared by 5 bases and J by 0 bases, with 6 bases between. CDR3 bases: TGCGCCAGCAGTATTTCCTCTGGGGCCAACGTCCTGACTTTC. Residues: CASSISSGANVLTF.

This clone was found a few times. This chain joins TRBV5-1 and TRBJ1-1; the match to TRBD1 covers 8 bases. The J segment lost 0 bases and the V segment lost 2 bases, leaving 3 bases of the junction unmatched. The CDR3 loop spans 15 amino acids. Germline CDR1 is SGHRS and CDR2 is YFSETQ. The DNA of the CDR3 is TGCGCCAGCAGCTTCCCAGGGGGCATGAACACTGAAGCTTTCTTT. Residues: CASSFPGGMNTEAFF.

This chain uses TRBV28 with TRBJ1-1; 8 bases line up with TRBD1. This CDR3 region has 15 residues. Germline-derived CDR1 and CDR2 are MDHEN and SYDVKM. Germline trimming cut 4 bases from V and 7 bases from J; bases unmatched to any gene: 11. CDR3 nucleotides: TGTGCCAGCAGTTCCCGGACAGGGAAGGAGTTTGAAGCTTTCTTT. The encoded protein is CASSSRTGKEFEAFF.

The rearrangement uses TRBV28 and TRBJ2-5; D possibly corresponds to TRBD1 (6 bases). The closer fit of TRBJ2-7 to the DNA end suggests the J call may be wrong. Germline V gene lookup returns CDR1 MDHEN and CDR2 SYDVKM. CDR3 length equals 14 residues. The CDR3 sequence: CASSLRDRLYEQYF. The CDR3 nucleotides read TGTGCCAGCAGTTTACGCGACAGGCTCTACGAGCAGTACTTC.

Notes on this clone: One end of the junction fails to match germline, which may point to a read error. The J gene is TRBJ1-2, the V gene TRBV19, with D possibly being TRBD1 (5 bases). This CDR3 has 15 residues. CDR1 is LNHDA and CDR2 is SQIVND in the germline V gene (reference sequence). Written as DNA, the CDR3 is TGTGCCAGTAGTCTAGAGGGCAGGGTTGGCTATGGCTACACCTTC. Protein product: CASSLEGRVGYGYTF.

The chain links TRBV28 to TRBJ2-3; D call uncertain. Trimming stripped 6 bases from V and 2 bases from J, with 6 bases between. The V gene's germline CDR1 is MDHEN and CDR2 SYDVKM. The CDR3 has 12 amino acids. For the CDR3, the DNA is TGTGCCAGCAGGACCTACACAGATACGCAGTATTTT. Protein product: CASRTYTDTQYF. Full variable domain (remainder filled in from reference TRBV28 and TRBJ2-3): DVKVTQSSRYLVKRTGEKVFLECVQDMDHENMFWYRQDPGLGLRLIYFSYDVKMKEKGDIPEGYSVSREKKERFSLILESASTNQTSMYLCASRTYTDTQYFGPGTRLTVL.

The V and J genes are TRBV6-1 and TRBJ2-3, with a possible D match to TRBD2 (6 bases). From germline, CDR1 is MNHNS and CDR2 SASEGT. Trimming shortened V by 4 bases and J by 6 bases, and 8 bases separated the two germline ends. This CDR3 has 12 amino acids. CDR3 DNA sequence: TGTGCCAGCAGTGGACTAGGGGATACGCAGTATTTT. Translated, it gives CASSGLGDTQYF.

J is TRBJ1-1 and V is TRBV19, with 7 nucleotides matching TRBD1. Unmatched junction bases numbered 6, after V lost 3 bases and J lost 11 bases. The CDR3 runs 12 residues. In germline, CDR1 is LNHDA, CDR2 SQIVND (reference sequence). DNA of the CDR3: TGTGCCAGTAGTATCCCGGACAGGCTCGCTTTCTTT. Protein sequence: CASSIPDRLAFF.

The V call is TRBV5-1, the J call TRBJ2-5; D is perhaps TRBD2 (5 bases). V dropped 0 bases and J dropped 2 bases, with 8 bases sitting between them. Germline V gene sequence: CDR1 SGHRS, CDR2 YFSETQ. The CDR3 has 14 amino acids. The CDR3 coding sequence is TGCGCCAGCAGCTTGGAGGGAGCGCAAGAGACCCAGTACTTC. Translation gives CASSLEGAQETQYF.